A single sample is the source of the 10 T cell receptor beta chains below, sequenced in a study of Graves' ophthalmopathy and Graves' hyperthyroidism. RNA transcripts were the source from which TCR beta CDR3 regions were amplified. Amplification began with first-round RT-PCR using HTBI primers, then second-round multiplex PCR was performed. TCRdb reprocessed the multiplex PCR reads via MiXCR and lists one record per CDR3 protein. The table includes 52,000 or so distinct CDR3 sequences, roughly half detected once. The sample taken for sequencing was peripheral blood. These receptors came from an adult woman with Graves' ophthalmopathy.

This chain joins TRBV4-3 and TRBJ2-3, with TRBD2 matching over 8 bases. Trimming at V came to 4 bases and at J to 11 bases, leaving 17 bases not matched to a gene. The CDR3 length is 16 residues. CDR1 is LGHNA and CDR2 is YSLEER in the germline V gene. Here the CDR3 reads CASSRSSDLAGNEQYF. CDR3 DNA: TGCGCCAGCAGCCGATCATCGGACCTAGCGGGTAATGAGCAGTATTTT.

In regard to this clonotype: This likely comes from a read error, as the CDR3 has no conserved phenylalanine or tryptophan at its end. The DNA is left out, because the CDR3 cannot be placed on it with certainty; the CDR3 is given as TCRdb lists it. The chain links TRBV29-1 to TRBJ2-5; TRBD2 is the table's D call, not checked against the DNA. Germline values: CDR1 SQVTM, CDR2 ANQGSEA. The CDR3 is 11 amino acids long, termini counted. CDR3 amino acids: CSVEGVGGLAG.

J is TRBJ2-7 and V is TRBV7-2; 15 nucleotides match TRBD2. Germline lookup yields CDR1 SGHTA and CDR2 FQGNSA. The CDR3 consists of 15 residues. J was trimmed by 5 bases and V by 4 bases; bases with no gene match: 3. CDR3 region: CASSSGLAGGDEQYF. The CDR3 nucleotides read TGTGCCAGCAGCTCGGGACTAGCGGGAGGAGACGAGCAGTACTTC.

The chain links TRBV5-4 to TRBJ1-2, with TRBD1 as a possible D gene (5 bases). V shed 2 bases and J shed 0 bases, with 11 bases lying between them. Germline V CDR1 and CDR2: SGHNT, YYREEE (reference sequence). The CDR3 runs to 15 residues. The CDR3 protein is CASSFSTGANYGYTF. The CDR3 DNA follows: TGTGCCAGCAGCTTTAGTACAGGTGCTAACTATGGCTACACCTTC.

The rearrangement links TRBV7-9 to TRBJ2-1; D not resolved. Germline values: CDR1 SEHNR, CDR2 FQNEAQ (reference sequence). CDR3 length: 12 residues. V gave up 8 bases and J gave up 2 bases, with 7 bases separating them. As DNA, the CDR3 is TGTGCCAGCGGGAACGCCTACAATGAGCAGTTCTTC. Translating it yields CASGNAYNEQFF.

The chain is built from TRBV2 and TRBJ2-1; D may be TRBD2 (6 bases). The V end was cut by 5 bases, the J end by 5 bases, with 10 bases between. The CDR3 runs to 13 residues. Per the germline V gene, CDR1 is SNHLY and CDR2 is FYNNEI. The CDR3 region has the DNA TGTGCCAGCAGTACCCCGGGAGACAATGAGCAGTTCTTC. Amino acid sequence: CASSTPGDNEQFF.

The chain is built from TRBV20-1 and TRBJ2-6; possible D gene TRBD2, 6 bases. The germline V gene has CDR1 DFQATT and CDR2 SNEGSKA (reference sequence). The CDR3 covers 13 residues. Between the trimmed V and J ends, which lost 3 bases and 5 bases, there was a span of 8 bases. This CDR3 is CSARGGRANVLTF. As DNA, the CDR3 is TGCAGTGCTAGGGGCGGGAGGGCCAACGTCCTGACTTTC.

The CDR3, as DNA: TGCAGTGCTGCCGATCTAGCGGGAGCCTACGAGCAGTACTTC. Its protein is CSAADLAGAYEQYF. The rearrangement uses TRBV20-1 and TRBJ2-7; TRBD2 matches at 10 bases. The V segment lost 5 bases and the J segment 2 bases; nucleotides outside the gene matches: 6. This CDR3 comprises 14 residues. In germline, CDR1 is DFQATT, CDR2 SNEGSKA (reference sequence).

Comments on this clonotype: This CDR3 is missing its conserved last phenylalanine or tryptophan, likely due to a read error. The chain carries TRBV7-3 and TRBJ2-2; D unclear. CDR1 and CDR2 from the germline V gene are SGHTA and FQGTGA. V was pared by 1 base and J by 0 bases, with 6 bases between. This CDR3 comprises 15 residues. In DNA form, the CDR3 reads TGTGCCAGCAGCTTAAATTCCGCGAACACCGGGGAGCTGTTTGTT. Translated, it gives CASSLNSANTGELFV.

The rearrangement links TRBV10-3 to TRBJ2-1; D is perhaps TRBD2 (5 bases). The germline V gene encodes CDR1 ENHRY and CDR2 SYGVKD. V gave up 11 bases and J gave up 2 bases, with 10 bases separating them. This CDR3 region has 12 residues. The CDR3 nucleotides read TGTGCCTACGCCGGGACCTACAATGAGCAGTTCTTC. Translating it yields CAYAGTYNEQFF.